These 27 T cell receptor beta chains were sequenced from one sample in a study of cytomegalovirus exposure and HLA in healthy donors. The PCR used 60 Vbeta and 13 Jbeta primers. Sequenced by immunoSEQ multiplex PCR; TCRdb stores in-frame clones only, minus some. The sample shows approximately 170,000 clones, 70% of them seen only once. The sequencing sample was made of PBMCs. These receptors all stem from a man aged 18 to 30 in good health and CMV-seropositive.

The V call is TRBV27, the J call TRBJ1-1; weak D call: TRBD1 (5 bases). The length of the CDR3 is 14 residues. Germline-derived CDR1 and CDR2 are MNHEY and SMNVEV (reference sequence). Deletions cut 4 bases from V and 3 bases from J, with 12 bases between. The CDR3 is CASSYSGAHTEAFF. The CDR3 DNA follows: TGTGCCAGCAGTTATAGTGGGGCGCACACTGAAGCTTTCTTT.

CDR3 DNA sequence: TGTGCCAGCAGCCAAGATGCAGGGGTCTATGGCTACACCTTC. This gives the protein CASSQDAGVYGYTF. This chain joins TRBV4-2 and TRBJ1-2; D may be TRBD1 (6 bases). This CDR3 has 14 amino acids. Germline V CDR1 and CDR2: LGHNA, YNFKEQ. Trimming pared 0 bases from V and 4 bases from J, leaving 9 bases between.

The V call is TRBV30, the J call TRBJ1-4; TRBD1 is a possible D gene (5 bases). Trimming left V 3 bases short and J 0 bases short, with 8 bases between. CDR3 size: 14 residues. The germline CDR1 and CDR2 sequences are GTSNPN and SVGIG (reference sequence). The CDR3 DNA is TGTGCCTGGAGGGGGCGATCAACTAATGAAAAACTGTTTTTT. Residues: CAWRGRSTNEKLFF.

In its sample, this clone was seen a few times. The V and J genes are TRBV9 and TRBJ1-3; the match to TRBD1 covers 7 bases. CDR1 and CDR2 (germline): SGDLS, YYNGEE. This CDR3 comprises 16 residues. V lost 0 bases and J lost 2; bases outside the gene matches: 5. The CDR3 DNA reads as TGTGCCAGCAGCGTAGACCCGACAGGGCCTGGAAACACCATATATTTT. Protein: CASSVDPTGPGNTIYF.

CDR3 in amino acids: CASSFGQGRGNTEAFF. In nucleotides, the CDR3 is TGTGCCAGCAGTTTTGGACAGGGGAGAGGGAACACTGAAGCTTTCTTT. The rearrangement uses TRBV27 and TRBJ1-1, with 9 nucleotides matching TRBD1. Germline values: CDR1 MNHEY, CDR2 SMNVEV (reference sequence). J was trimmed by 1 base and V by 3 bases; bases with no gene match: 6. The CDR3 contains 16 residues.

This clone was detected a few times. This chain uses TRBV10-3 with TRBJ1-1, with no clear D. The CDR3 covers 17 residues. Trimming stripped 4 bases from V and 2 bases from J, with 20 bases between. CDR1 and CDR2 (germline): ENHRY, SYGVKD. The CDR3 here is CAISGRTKIGRNTEAFF. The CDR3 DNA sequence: TGTGCCATCAGTGGTAGGACTAAAATCGGGAGAAACACTGAAGCTTTCTTT.

The CDR3 is CASSPQGANTEAFF. CDR3 bases: TGCGCCAGCAGCCCACAGGGGGCCAACACTGAAGCTTTCTTT. This rearrangement joins TRBV5-1 to TRBJ1-1; 9 nucleotides line up with TRBD1. Germline CDR1 SGHRS, CDR2 YFSETQ. V lost 4 bases and J lost 2; bases outside the gene matches: 3. There are 14 residues in the CDR3.

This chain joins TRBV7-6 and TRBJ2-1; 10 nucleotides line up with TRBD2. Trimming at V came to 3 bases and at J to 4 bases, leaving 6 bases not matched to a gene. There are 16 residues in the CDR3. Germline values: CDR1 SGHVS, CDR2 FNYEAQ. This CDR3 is CASSLLLAGEYNEQFF. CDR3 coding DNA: TGTGCCAGCAGCTTGCTCCTAGCGGGGGAATACAATGAGCAGTTCTTC.

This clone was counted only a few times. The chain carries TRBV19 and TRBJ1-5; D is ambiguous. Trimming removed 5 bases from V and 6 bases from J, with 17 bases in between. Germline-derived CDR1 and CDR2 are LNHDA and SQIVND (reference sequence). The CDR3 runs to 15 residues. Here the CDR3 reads CASSPPEEVVQPQHF. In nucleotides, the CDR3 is TGTGCCAGTAGTCCCCCAGAGGAGGTGGTTCAGCCCCAGCATTTT. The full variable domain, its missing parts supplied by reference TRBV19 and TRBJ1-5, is DGGITQSPKYLFRKEGQNVTLSCEQNLNHDAMYWYRQDPGQGLRLIYYSQIVNDFQKGDIAEGYSVSREKKESFPLTVTSAQKNPTAFYLCASSPPEEVVQPQHFGDGTRLSIL.

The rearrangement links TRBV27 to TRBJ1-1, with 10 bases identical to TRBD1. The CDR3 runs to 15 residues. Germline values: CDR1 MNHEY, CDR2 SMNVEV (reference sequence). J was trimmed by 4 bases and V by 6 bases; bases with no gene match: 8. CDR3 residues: CASRVLGQGITEAFF. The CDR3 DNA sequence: TGTGCCAGCAGAGTATTGGGACAGGGGATCACTGAAGCTTTCTTT.

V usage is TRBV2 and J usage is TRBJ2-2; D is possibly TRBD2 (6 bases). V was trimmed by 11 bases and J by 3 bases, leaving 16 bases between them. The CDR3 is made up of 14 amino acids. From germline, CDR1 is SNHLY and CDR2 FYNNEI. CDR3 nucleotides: TGTGCCGCGAGTCGGGAGTGGGACACCGGGGAGCTGTTTTTT. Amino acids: CAASREWDTGELFF. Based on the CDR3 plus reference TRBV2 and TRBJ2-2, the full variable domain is EPEVTQTPSHQVTQMGQEVILRCVPISNHLYFYWYRQILGQKVEFLVSFYNNEISEKSEIFDDQFSVERPDGSNFTLKIRSTKLEDSAMYFCAASREWDTGELFFGEGSRLTVL.

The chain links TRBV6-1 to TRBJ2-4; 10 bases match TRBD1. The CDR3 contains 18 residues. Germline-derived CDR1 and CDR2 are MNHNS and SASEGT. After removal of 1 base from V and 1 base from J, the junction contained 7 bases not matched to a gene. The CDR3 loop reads CASSEDFRQGAAKNIQYF. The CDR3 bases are TGTGCCAGCAGTGAAGACTTTAGACAGGGGGCGGCCAAAAACATTCAGTACTTC.

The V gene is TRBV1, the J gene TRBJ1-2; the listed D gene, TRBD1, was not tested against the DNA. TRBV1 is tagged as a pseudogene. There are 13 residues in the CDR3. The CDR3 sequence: CTSSRSANYGYTF. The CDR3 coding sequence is TGCACCAGCAGCCGATCAGCTAACTATGGCTACACCTTC.

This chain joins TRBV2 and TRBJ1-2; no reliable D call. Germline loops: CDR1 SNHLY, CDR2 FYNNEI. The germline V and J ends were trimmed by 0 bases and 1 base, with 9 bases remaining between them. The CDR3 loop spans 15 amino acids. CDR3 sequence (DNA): TGTGCCAGCAGTGAAGCGGGCATTTTTAACTATGGCTACACCTTC. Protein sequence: CASSEAGIFNYGYTF.

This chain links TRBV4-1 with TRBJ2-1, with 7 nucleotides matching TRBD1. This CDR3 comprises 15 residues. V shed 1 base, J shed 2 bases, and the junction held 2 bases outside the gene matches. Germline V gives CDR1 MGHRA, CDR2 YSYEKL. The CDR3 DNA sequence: TGCGCCAGCAGCCAAGGGGGACAGACCTACAATGAGCAGTTCTTC. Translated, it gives CASSQGGQTYNEQFF.

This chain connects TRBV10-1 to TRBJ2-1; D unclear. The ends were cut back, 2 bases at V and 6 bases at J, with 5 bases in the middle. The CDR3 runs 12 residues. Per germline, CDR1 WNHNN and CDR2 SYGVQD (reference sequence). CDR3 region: CASSEKSNEQFF. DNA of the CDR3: TGCGCCAGCAGTGAGAAGAGCAATGAGCAGTTCTTC.

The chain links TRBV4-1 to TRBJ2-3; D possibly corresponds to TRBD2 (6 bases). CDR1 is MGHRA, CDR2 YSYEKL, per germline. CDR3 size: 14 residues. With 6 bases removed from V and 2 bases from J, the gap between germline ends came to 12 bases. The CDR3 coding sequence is TGCGCCAGCAGTTCCGGGACTGTCACAGATACGCAGTATTTT. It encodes CASSSGTVTDTQYF.

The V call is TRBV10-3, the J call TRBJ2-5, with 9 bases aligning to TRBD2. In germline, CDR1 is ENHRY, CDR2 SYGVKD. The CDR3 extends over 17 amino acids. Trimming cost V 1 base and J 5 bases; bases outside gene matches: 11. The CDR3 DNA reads TGTGCCATCAGTGAGTTAGGGGAGACTAGCGGAGGGGAGACCCAGTACTTC. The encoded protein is CAISELGETSGGETQYF.

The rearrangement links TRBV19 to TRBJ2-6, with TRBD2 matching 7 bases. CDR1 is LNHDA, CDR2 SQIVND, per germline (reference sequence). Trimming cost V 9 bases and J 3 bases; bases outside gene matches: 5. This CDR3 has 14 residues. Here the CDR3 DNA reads TGTGCCAGAGAGCGGGGAGGTGGGGCCAACGTCCTGACTTTC. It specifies CARERGGGANVLTF.

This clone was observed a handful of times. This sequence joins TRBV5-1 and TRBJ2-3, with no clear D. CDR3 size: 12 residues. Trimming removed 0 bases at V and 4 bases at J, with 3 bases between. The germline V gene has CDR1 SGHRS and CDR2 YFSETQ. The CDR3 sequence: CASSLASDTQYF. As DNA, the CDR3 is TGCGCCAGCAGCTTGGCTTCAGATACGCAGTATTTT.

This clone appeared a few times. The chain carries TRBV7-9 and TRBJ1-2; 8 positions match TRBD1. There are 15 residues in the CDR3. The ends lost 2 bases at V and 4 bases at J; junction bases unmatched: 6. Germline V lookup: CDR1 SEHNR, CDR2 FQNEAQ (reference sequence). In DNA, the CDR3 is TGTGCCAGCAGCTTAAGTGGGACAGGCGTCTATGGCTACACCTTC. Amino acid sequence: CASSLSGTGVYGYTF.

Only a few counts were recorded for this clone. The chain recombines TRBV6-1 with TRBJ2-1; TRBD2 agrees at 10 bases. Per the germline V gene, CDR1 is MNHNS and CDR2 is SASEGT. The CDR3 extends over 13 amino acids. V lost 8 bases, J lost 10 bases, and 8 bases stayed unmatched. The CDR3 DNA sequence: TGTGCCAGCTCGATAGCGGGAGGAAGAGAGCAGTTCTTC. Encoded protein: CASSIAGGREQFF.

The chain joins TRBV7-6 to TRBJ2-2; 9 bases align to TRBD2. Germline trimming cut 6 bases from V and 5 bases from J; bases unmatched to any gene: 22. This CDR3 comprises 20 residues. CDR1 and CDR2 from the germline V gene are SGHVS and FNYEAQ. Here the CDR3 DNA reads TGTGCCAGCAGAGAGGGAGGTGGAGTTAGCGGGAGCAGGTCGACCGGGGAGCTGTTTTTT. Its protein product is CASREGGGVSGSRSTGELFF.

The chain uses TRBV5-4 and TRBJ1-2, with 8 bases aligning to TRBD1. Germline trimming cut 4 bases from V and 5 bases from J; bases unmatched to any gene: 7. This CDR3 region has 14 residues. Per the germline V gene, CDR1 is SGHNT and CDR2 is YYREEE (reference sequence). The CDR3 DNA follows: TGTGCCAGCAGCCTACAGGGACAGGTGTATGGCTACACCTTC. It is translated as CASSLQGQVYGYTF.

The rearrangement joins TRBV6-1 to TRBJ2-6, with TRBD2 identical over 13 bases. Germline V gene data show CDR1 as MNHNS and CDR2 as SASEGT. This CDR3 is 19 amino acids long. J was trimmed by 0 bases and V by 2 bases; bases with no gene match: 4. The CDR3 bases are TGTGCCAGCAGTGAATGGGGACTAGCGGGGAGCTCTGGGGCCAACGTCCTGACTTTC. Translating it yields CASSEWGLAGSSGANVLTF.

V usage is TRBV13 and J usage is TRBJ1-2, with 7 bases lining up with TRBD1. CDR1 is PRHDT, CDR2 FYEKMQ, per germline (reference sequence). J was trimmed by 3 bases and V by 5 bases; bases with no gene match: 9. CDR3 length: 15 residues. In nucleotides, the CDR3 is TGTGCCAGCAGCCTCCGGGACAGCTTCGACTATGGCTACACCTTC. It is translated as CASSLRDSFDYGYTF.

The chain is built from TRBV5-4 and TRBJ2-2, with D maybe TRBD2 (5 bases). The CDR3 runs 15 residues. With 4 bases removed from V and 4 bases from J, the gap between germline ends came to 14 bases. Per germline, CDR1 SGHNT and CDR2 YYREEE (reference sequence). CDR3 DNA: TGTGCCAGCAGCCTCTCTCGCGGGTCCACCGGGGAGCTGTTTTTT. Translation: CASSLSRGSTGELFF. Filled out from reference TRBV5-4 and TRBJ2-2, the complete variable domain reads ETGVTQSPTHLIKTRGQQVTLRCSSQSGHNTVSWYQQALGQGPQFIFQYYREEENGRGNFPPRFSGLQFPNYSSELNVNALELDDSALYLCASSLSRGSTGELFFGEGSRLTVL.